This T cell receptor (beta chain) was captured by sequencing in a study of blood T cell repertoires in COVID-19. The CDR3 length is 16 residues. The V and J ends lost 0 bases and 7 bases respectively, with 19 bases between them. Germline V CDR1 and CDR2: SGHAT, FQNNGV. Source study methods: Estimation of nucleated cell counts relied on the amplification of reference gene primers. Here immunoSEQ multiplex PCR was the method, and the copy in TCRdb shows in-frame clones only, minus some. V, J and clone size are taken as reported in that table, and D and trimming were inferred from the DNA itself. Counted here are about 100,000 clones, about 86% occurring once; the ten biggest clones make up about 1.7%.

This chain joins TRBV11-2 and TRBJ2-7; D gene unclear. The receptor's source is a man of 80 years or more with acute or convalescent COVID-19. Material: peripheral blood. CDR3 residues: CASSLDPRNRAKEQYF. The CDR3 nucleotides are TGTGCCAGCAGCTTAGATCCCCGTAACCGCGCAAAGGAGCAGTACTTC.